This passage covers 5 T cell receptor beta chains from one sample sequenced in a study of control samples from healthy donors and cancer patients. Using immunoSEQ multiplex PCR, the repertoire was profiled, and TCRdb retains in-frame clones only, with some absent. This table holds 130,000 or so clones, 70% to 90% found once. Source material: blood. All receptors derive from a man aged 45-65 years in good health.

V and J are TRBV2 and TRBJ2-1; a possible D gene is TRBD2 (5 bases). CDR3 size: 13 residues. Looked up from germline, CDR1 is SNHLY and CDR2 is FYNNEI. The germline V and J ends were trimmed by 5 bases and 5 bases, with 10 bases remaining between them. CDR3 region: CASSTDYDNEQFF. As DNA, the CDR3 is TGTGCCAGCAGTACAGACTATGACAATGAGCAGTTCTTC.

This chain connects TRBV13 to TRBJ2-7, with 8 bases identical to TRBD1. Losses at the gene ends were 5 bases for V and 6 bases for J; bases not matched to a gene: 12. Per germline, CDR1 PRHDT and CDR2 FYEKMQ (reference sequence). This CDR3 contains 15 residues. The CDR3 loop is CASSPGGRGRAEQYF. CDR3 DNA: TGTGCCAGCAGCCCCGGAGGCAGGGGGCGCGCCGAGCAGTACTTC.

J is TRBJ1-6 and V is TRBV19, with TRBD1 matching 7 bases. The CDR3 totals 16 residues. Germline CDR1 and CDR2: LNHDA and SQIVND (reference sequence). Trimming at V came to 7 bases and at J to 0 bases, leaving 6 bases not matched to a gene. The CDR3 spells CASTQTGPSYNSPLHF. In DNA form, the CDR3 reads TGTGCCAGTACACAGACAGGGCCCTCCTATAATTCACCCCTCCACTTT.

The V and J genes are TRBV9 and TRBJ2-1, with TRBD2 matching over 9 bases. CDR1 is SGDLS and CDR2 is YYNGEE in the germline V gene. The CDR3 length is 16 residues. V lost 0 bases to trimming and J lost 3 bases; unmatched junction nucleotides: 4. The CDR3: CASSVVRRGGYNEQFF. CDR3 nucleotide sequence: TGTGCCAGCAGCGTAGTGCGGCGGGGGGGCTACAATGAGCAGTTCTTC. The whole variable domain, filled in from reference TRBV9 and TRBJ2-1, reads DSGVTQTPKHLITATGQRVTLRCSPRSGDLSVYWYQQSLDQGLQFLIQYYNGEERAKGNILERFSAQQFPDLHSELNLSSLELGDSALYFCASSVVRRGGYNEQFFGPGTRLTVL.

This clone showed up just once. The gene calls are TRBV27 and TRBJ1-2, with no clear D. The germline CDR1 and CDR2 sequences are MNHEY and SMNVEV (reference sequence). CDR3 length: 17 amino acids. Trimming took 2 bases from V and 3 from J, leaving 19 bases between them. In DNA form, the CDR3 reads TGTGCCAGCAGTTTACGACACCCTGGTCGGTGGGACTATGGCTACACCTTC. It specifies CASSLRHPGRWDYGYTF.